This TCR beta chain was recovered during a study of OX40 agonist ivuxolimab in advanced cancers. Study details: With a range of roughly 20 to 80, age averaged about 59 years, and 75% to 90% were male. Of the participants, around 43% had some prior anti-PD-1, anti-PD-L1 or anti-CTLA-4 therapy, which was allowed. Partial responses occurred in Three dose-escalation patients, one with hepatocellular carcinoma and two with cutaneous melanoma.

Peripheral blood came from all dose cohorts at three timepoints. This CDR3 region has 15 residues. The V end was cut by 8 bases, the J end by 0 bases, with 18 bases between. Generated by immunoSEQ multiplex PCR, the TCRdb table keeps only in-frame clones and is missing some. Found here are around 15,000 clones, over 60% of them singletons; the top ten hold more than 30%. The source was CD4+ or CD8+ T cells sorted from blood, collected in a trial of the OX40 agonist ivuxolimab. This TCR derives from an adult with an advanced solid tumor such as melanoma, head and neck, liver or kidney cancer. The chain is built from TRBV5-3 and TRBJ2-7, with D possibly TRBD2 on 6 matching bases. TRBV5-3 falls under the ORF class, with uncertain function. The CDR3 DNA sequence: TGTGCCAGGACCCCGGGGGACCCAACCTCCTACGAGCAGTACTTC. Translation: CARTPGDPTSYEQYF.